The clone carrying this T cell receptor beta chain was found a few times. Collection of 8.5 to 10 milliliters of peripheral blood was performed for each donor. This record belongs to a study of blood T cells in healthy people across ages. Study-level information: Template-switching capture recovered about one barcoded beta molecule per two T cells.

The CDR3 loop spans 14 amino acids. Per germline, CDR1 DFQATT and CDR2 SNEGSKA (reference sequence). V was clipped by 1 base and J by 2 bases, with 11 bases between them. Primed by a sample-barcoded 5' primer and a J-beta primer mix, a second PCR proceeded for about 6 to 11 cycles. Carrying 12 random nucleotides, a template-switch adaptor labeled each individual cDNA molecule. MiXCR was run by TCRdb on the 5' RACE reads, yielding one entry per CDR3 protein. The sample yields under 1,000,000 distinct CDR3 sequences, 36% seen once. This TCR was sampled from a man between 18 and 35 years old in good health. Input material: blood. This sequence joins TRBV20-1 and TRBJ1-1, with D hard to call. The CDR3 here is CSARAGGPNTEAFF. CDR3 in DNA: TGCAGTGCTAGAGCTGGAGGGCCAAACACTGAAGCTTTCTTT.